Following are 10 T cell receptor beta chains from one sample sequenced in a study of T cells after yellow fever vaccination. TCRdb reprocessed the 5' RACE reads via MiXCR and lists one record per CDR3 protein. The top ten hold approximately 19% of the sample, which has 300,000 to 350,000 distinct CDR3 sequences, approximately 4% seen once. Sequencing used PBMCs, obtained 15 days after the yellow fever booster vaccination. These receptors were obtained from a man between 18 and 29 years old who received the YFV17D yellow fever vaccine.

This clonotype was found a few times. The chain employs TRBV20-1 and TRBJ2-7; the match to TRBD1 covers 7 bases. V was pared by 6 bases and J by 3 bases, with 8 bases of the junction left unmatched. CDR1 and CDR2 (germline): DFQATT, SNEGSKA (reference sequence). This CDR3 is built from 13 residues. The CDR3 sequence: CSARTDRDYEQYV. In DNA, the CDR3 is TGCAGTGCGAGAACCGACAGGGACTACGAGCAGTACGTC.

This clonotype was observed many times. The chain recombines TRBV10-3 with TRBJ2-5; perhaps TRBD1 as D (5 bases). Trimming left V 3 bases short and J 0 bases short, with 11 bases between. The germline gives CDR1 ENHRY, CDR2 SYGVKD. The CDR3 contains 15 residues. The DNA of the CDR3 is TGTGCCATCAGTGACCACAGGAGCTACCAAGAGACCCAGTACTTC. Translation gives CAISDHRSYQETQYF.

This clonotype was detected many times. V and J are TRBV7-2 and TRBJ2-7; unclear D gene. The CDR3 runs 14 residues. The V and J ends lost 5 bases and 0 bases respectively, with 11 bases between them. Germline V lookup: CDR1 SGHTA, CDR2 FQGNSA. The CDR3 DNA reads as TGTGCCAGCAGCCCGGACGGCGTCTCCTACGAGCAGTACTTC. Translating it yields CASSPDGVSYEQYF. Variable domain in full (rest from reference TRBV7-2 and TRBJ2-7): GAGVSQSPSNKVTEKGKDVELRCDPISGHTALYWYRQSLGQGLEFLIYFQGNSAPDKSGLPSDRFSAERTGGSVSTLTIQRTQQEDSAVYLCASSPDGVSYEQYFGPGTRLTVT.

This clonotype was found many times. The chain joins TRBV6-5 to TRBJ1-1; D might be TRBD1 (5 bases). CDR1 is MNHEY and CDR2 is SVGAGI in the germline V gene. Trimming removed 4 bases from V and 8 bases from J, with 11 bases in between. There are 12 residues in the CDR3. The CDR3 nucleotides are TGTGCCAGCAGTTCCGACAGACTAGAAGCTTTCTTT. Amino acids: CASSSDRLEAFF.

This clonotype has a handful of counts. The genes are TRBV4-1 and TRBJ2-1, with 13 bases lining up with TRBD2. Germline CDR1 MGHRA, CDR2 YSYEKL. CDR3 length equals 15 residues. V was clipped by 5 bases and J by 7 bases; unmatched bases: 5. The CDR3 reads CASSYTSGGANEQFF. The DNA for the CDR3 is TGCGCCAGCAGCTATACTAGCGGGGGGGCGAATGAGCAGTTCTTC.

This clonotype was counted ten times or more. This chain connects TRBV4-3 to TRBJ1-5; possible D gene TRBD1, 5 bases. Between the trimmed V and J ends, which lost 4 bases and 9 bases, there was a span of 16 bases. Germline V CDR1 and CDR2: LGHNA, YSLEER. CDR3 length: 14 residues. CDR3 residues: CASSPRPGGPPQHF. The CDR3 bases are TGCGCCAGCAGCCCGCGACCGGGGGGTCCGCCCCAGCATTTT.

This clonotype has more than one count but fewer than ten. The rearrangement links TRBV5-8 to TRBJ1-2; the D is unclear. The germline gives CDR1 SGHTS, CDR2 YDEGEE. Trimming cost V 4 bases and J 8 bases, with 15 bases left between them. The CDR3 is made up of 13 amino acids. In DNA, the CDR3 is TGTGCCAGCAGCCTAACGGTGCAGTCGGGCTACACCTTC. Its protein is CASSLTVQSGYTF.

J is TRBJ2-5 and V is TRBV6-1; TRBD2 is a possible D gene (5 bases). The germline V and J ends were trimmed by 0 bases and 5 bases, with 13 bases remaining between them. The CDR3 contains 15 residues. Germline loops: CDR1 MNHNS, CDR2 SASEGT. The CDR3 nucleotides are TGTGCCAGCAGTGAAGCTTCGGGGATTAGCGAGACCCAGTACTTC. Translation: CASSEASGISETQYF.

This clonotype has more than one count but fewer than ten. The J gene is TRBJ1-2, the V gene TRBV4-1, with D unresolved. This CDR3 is built from 14 residues. Germline V CDR1 and CDR2: MGHRA, YSYEKL. Deletions cut 0 bases from V and 7 bases from J, with 12 bases between. In nucleotides, the CDR3 is TGCGCCAGCAGCCAAGAGGCCGTCGGGGTTGGCTACACCTTC. Protein product: CASSQEAVGVGYTF.

This clonotype was recorded a few times. The rearrangement uses TRBV4-3 and TRBJ1-1, with D perhaps TRBD1 (6 bases). Germline assignment: CDR1 LGHNA and CDR2 YSLEER. The CDR3 has 15 residues. With 1 base removed from V and 5 bases from J, the gap between germline ends came to 14 bases. DNA of the CDR3: TGCGCCAGCAGCCAAGTGACAGGCGGGAATACTGAAGCTTTCTTT. Its translation is CASSQVTGGNTEAFF.